The T cell receptor (beta chain) described here comes from a study of cytomegalovirus exposure and HLA in healthy donors. Study findings and constraints: A later analysis linked a missense variant in DCLRE1C to the trimming of TCR beta V and J genes. Productive rates of about 90% or about 30% were seen for most TCR beta V segments in an earlier analysis. There were several of the most significant clusters that appeared linked to common viral pathogens in a later analysis.

PCR was performed using 60 Vbeta and 13 Jbeta primers. The repertoire was sequenced with immunoSEQ multiplex PCR; TCRdb's copy has only in-frame clones and lacks some. The sample includes 93,000 or so clones, around 61% of them seen just once. The V end lost 7 bases, the J end lost 0 bases, and 12 bases lay between the germline ends. The germline gives CDR1 MNHNY, CDR2 SVGAGI (reference sequence). The CDR3 spans 14 residues. This clone was found once. The antigen is not known. The V gene is TRBV6-6, the J gene TRBJ1-2; D unresolved. The clonotype originates from a woman aged 45 to 65 in good health and CMV-seronegative. Sequences were obtained from PBMCs. Here the CDR3 reads CASNLLGPNYGYTF. The CDR3 nucleotides are TGTGCCAGCAACTTACTGGGCCCTAACTATGGCTACACCTTC.